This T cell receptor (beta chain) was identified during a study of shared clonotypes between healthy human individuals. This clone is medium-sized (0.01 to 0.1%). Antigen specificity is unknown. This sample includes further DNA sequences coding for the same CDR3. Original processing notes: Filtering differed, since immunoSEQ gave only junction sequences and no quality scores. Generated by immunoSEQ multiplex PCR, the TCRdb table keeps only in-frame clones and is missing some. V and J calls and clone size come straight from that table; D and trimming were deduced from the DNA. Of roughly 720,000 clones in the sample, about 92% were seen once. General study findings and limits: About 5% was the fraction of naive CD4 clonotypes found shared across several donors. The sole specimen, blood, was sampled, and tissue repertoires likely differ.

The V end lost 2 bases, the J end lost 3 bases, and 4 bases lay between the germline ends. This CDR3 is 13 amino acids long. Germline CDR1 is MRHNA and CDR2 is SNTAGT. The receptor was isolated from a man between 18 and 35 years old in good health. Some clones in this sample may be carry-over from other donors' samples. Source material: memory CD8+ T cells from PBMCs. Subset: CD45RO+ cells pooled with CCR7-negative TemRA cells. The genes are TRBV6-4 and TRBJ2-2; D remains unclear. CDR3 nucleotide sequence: TGTGCCAGCAGTGACAGGGACACCGGGGAGCTGTTTTTT. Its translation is CASSDRDTGELFF.